This T cell receptor (beta chain) emerged from a study of cytomegalovirus exposure and HLA in healthy donors. The CDR3 consists of 13 residues. Trimming removed 6 bases from V and 7 bases from J, with 13 bases in between. Germline V CDR1 and CDR2: MNHEY, SMNVEV (reference sequence). PCR involved 60 Vbeta and 13 Jbeta primers. Some clones are missing from TCRdb's copy, which holds only in-frame ones; the method was immunoSEQ multiplex PCR. The data show 130,000 or so clones, approximately 80% seen once. This sequence originates from a woman between 18 and 29 years old in good health and CMV-seronegative. The sample was PBMCs. V and J are TRBV27 and TRBJ1-5; the D gene is possibly TRBD1 (5 bases). CDR3 in amino acids: CASSPGWGQPQHF. The DNA of the CDR3 is TGTGCCAGCAGCCCGGGCTGGGGCCAGCCCCAGCATTTT.